The 9 T cell receptor beta chains reported below all come from one sample, sequenced in a study of blood T cell repertoires in COVID-19. TCRdb's copy holds only in-frame clones and misses some; the assay was immunoSEQ multiplex PCR. The data hold roughly 200,000 clones, with 70% to 90% observed a single time. The sequenced sample consisted of peripheral blood. The receptors here all came from a human donor with active or convalescent COVID-19. The donor label of this sample is uncertain.

This chain uses TRBV4-1 with TRBJ2-7; 8 bases align to TRBD1. J was trimmed by 3 bases and V by 4 bases; bases with no gene match: 8. From germline, CDR1 is MGHRA and CDR2 YSYEKL. The length of the CDR3 is 15 residues. CDR3 in amino acids: CASSPRDRTNYEQYF. Here the CDR3 DNA reads TGCGCCAGCAGCCCCCGGGACAGGACTAACTACGAGCAGTACTTC.

The J gene is TRBJ1-2, the V gene TRBV29-1; D might be TRBD1 (5 bases). The CDR3 contains 13 residues. The germline V and J ends were trimmed by 0 bases and 6 bases, with 11 bases remaining between them. Germline V CDR1 and CDR2: SQVTM, ANQGSEA. CDR3 residues: CSVEDLTDDGYTF. In nucleotides, the CDR3 is TGCAGCGTTGAAGATTTGACAGACGATGGCTACACCTTC.

The chain joins TRBV19 to TRBJ2-5, with TRBD2 as a possible D gene (5 bases). Germline V gene lookup returns CDR1 LNHDA and CDR2 SQIVND (reference sequence). The CDR3 extends over 16 amino acids. The V gene lost 6 bases and the J gene lost 5 bases, with 22 bases spanning the gap. CDR3 nucleotides: TGTGCCAGTAGACCCCCTACGGGATCTCAGCGGGAGACCCAGTACTTC. This codes for CASRPPTGSQRETQYF.

CDR3 region: CASSRAGGNEQFF. CDR3 in DNA: TGTGCCAGCAGCCGTGCTGGGGGGAATGAGCAGTTCTTC. The chain has TRBV5-4 and TRBJ2-1, with D tentatively TRBD2 (6 bases). This CDR3 has 13 residues. The V end was cut by 4 bases, the J end by 7 bases, with 12 bases between. In germline, CDR1 is SGHNT, CDR2 YYREEE (reference sequence).

The chain has TRBV5-1 and TRBJ2-2; D perhaps matches TRBD2 (5 bases). Germline V gene sequence: CDR1 SGHRS, CDR2 YFSETQ. Trimming cost V 7 bases and J 2 bases, with 12 bases left between them. This CDR3 has 14 residues. Written as DNA, the CDR3 is TGCGCCAGCGCACTGGCGGGTAACACCGGGGAGCTGTTTTTT. Its protein product is CASALAGNTGELFF.

V gene TRBV20-1 combines with J gene TRBJ2-1; 7 bases fit TRBD2. In germline, CDR1 is DFQATT, CDR2 SNEGSKA (reference sequence). Trimming at V came to 3 bases and at J to 9 bases, leaving 8 bases not matched to a gene. The CDR3 is 13 residues long. CDR3 DNA sequence: TGCAGTGCTAGTGGGAGGGCCTTGGGTGAGCAGTTCTTC. This gives the protein CSASGRALGEQFF.

The chain has TRBV24-1 and TRBJ2-4; 16 bases line up with TRBD2. V shed 6 bases, J shed 4 bases, and the junction held 2 bases outside the gene matches. Germline-derived CDR1 and CDR2 are KGHDR and SFDVKD. The CDR3 is 16 residues long. Here the CDR3 reads CATSPGLAGGKNIQYF. DNA for the CDR3: TGTGCCACCAGTCCGGGACTAGCGGGAGGGAAAAACATTCAGTACTTC.

This chain uses TRBV6-1 with TRBJ2-1; 7 nucleotides match TRBD2. Germline lookup yields CDR1 MNHNS and CDR2 SASEGT. The CDR3 consists of 17 residues. Germline trimming cut 1 base from V and 5 bases from J; bases unmatched to any gene: 11. CDR3 coding DNA: TGTGCCAGCAGTGAAGTAACGCGGGGGAGCCCGAACAATGAGCAGTTCTTC. Its translation is CASSEVTRGSPNNEQFF.

The rearrangement links TRBV9 to TRBJ2-5, with 9 bases that match TRBD2. Trimming at V came to 0 bases and at J to 4 bases, leaving 7 bases not matched to a gene. CDR3 length: 16 residues. CDR1 and CDR2 (germline): SGDLS, YYNGEE. CDR3 bases: TGTGCCAGCAGCGTAGCGGCGGGGGGGCCTTTAGAGACCCAGTACTTC. Translated: CASSVAAGGPLETQYF.